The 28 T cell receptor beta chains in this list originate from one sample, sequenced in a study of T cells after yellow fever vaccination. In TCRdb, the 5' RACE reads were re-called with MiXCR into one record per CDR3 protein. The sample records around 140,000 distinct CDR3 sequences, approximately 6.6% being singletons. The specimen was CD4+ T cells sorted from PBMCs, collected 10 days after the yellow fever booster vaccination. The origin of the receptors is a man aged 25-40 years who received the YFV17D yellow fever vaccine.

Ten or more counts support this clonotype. Here the CDR3 DNA reads TGTGCCAGCAGCTTAGCTGGGGGATATTCCGGGGAGCTGTTTTTT. It yields the protein CASSLAGGYSGELFF. The chain has TRBV7-8 and TRBJ2-2; D may be TRBD1 or TRBD2 (5 bases each). CDR3 length: 15 amino acids. The V end lost 0 bases, the J end lost 6 bases, and 11 bases lay between the germline ends. Per germline, CDR1 SGHVS and CDR2 FQNEAQ.

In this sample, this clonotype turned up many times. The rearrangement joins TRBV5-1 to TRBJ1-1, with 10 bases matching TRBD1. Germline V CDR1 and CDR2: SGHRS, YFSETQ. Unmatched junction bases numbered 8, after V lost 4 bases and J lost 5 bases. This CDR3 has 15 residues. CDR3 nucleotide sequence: TGCGCCAGCAGCCCTCCTGGGACAGGGGAAACTGAAGCTTTCTTT. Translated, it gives CASSPPGTGETEAFF.

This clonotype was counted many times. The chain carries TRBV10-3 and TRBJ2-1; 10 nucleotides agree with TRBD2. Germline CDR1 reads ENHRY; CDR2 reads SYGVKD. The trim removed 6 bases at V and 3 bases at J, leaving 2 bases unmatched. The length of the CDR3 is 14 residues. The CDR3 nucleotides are TGTGCCATCAGGCAGCGGGAGGGCTACAATGAGCAGTTCTTC. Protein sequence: CAIRQREGYNEQFF.

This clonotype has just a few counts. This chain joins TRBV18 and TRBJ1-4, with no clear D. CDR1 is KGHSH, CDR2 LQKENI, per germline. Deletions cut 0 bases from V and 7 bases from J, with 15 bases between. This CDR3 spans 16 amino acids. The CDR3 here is CASSPPGGPRVEKLFF. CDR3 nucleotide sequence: TGTGCCAGCTCACCACCAGGCGGCCCGAGGGTTGAAAAACTGTTTTTT.

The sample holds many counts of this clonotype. The CDR3 loop is CSAPQTFTFTGHSYEQYF. CDR3 sequence (DNA): TGCAGTGCTCCGCAGACTTTCACTTTTACAGGGCATAGCTACGAGCAGTACTTC. The chain carries TRBV20-1 and TRBJ2-7; the D gene is possibly TRBD1 (6 bases). The CDR3 spans 18 residues. The germline V and J ends were trimmed by 5 bases and 3 bases, with 29 bases remaining between them. Germline V gene lookup returns CDR1 DFQATT and CDR2 SNEGSKA (reference sequence).

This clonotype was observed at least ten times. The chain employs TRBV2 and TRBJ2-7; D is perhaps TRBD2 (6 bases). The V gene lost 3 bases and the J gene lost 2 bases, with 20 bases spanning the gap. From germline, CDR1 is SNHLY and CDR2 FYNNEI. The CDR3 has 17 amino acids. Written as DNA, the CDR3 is TGTGCCAGCAGTGACCCCCCGACTAGTTCAGGGACCTACGAGCAGTACTTC. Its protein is CASSDPPTSSGTYEQYF.

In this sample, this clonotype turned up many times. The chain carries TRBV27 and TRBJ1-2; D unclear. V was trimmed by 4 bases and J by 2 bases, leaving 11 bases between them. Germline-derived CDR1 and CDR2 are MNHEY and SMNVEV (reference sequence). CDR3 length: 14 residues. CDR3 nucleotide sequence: TGTGCCAGCAGTTGGTCCCGAGGGAACTATGGCTACACCTTC. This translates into CASSWSRGNYGYTF.

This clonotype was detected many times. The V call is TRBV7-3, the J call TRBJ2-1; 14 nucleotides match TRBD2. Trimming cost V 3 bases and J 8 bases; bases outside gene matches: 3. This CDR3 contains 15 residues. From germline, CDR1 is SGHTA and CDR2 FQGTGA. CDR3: CASSFRLAGGYEQFF. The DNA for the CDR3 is TGTGCCAGCAGCTTCCGACTAGCGGGAGGGTATGAGCAGTTCTTC.

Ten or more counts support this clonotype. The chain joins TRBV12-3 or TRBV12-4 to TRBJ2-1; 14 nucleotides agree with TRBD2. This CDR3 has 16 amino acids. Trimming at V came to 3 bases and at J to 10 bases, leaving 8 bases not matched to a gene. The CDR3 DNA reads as TGTGCCAGCAGTTTCGGACTAGCGGGAGGAGGAGGAGAGCAGTTCTTC. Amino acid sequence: CASSFGLAGGGGEQFF.

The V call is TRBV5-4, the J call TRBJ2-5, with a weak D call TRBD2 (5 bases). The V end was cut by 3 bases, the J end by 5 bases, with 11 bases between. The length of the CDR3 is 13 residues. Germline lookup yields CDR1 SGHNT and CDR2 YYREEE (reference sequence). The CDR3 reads CASSSEGRETQYF. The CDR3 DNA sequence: TGTGCCAGCAGCTCTGAGGGAAGGGAGACCCAGTACTTC.

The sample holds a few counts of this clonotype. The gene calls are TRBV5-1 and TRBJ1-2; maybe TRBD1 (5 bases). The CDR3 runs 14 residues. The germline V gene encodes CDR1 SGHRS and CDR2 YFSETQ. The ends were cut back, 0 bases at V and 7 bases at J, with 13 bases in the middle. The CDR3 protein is CASSLGQGTIGYTF. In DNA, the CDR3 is TGCGCCAGCAGCTTGGGGCAGGGTACTATTGGCTACACCTTC.

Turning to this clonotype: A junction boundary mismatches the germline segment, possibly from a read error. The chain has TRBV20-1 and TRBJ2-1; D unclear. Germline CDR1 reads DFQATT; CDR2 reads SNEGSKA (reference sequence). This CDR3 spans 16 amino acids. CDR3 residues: CCARDGPLETYNEQFF. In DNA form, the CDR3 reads TGCTGTGCTAGAGATGGGCCCCTAGAGACCTACAATGAGCAGTTCTTC.

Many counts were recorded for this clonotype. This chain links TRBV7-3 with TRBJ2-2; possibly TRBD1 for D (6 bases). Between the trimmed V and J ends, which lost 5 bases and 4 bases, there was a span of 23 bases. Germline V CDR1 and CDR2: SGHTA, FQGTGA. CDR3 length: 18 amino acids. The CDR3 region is CASSQQGRRTQGTGELFF. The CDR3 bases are TGTGCCAGCAGCCAACAGGGTCGTAGAACTCAGGGCACCGGGGAGCTGTTTTTT.

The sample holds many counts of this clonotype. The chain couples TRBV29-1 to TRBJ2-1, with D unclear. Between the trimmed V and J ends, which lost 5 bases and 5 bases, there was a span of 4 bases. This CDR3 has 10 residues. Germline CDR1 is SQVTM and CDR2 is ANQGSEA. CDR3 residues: CSVSNNEQFF. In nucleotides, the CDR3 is TGCAGCGTTTCTAACAATGAGCAGTTCTTC.

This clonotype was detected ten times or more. As DNA, the CDR3 is TGCAGCGTTGATGCGACTAGGACGAATGAGCAGTTCTTC. It encodes CSVDATRTNEQFF. The V and J genes are TRBV29-1 and TRBJ2-1, with D maybe TRBD2 (6 bases). V shed 3 bases and J shed 7 bases, with 13 bases lying between them. In germline, CDR1 is SQVTM, CDR2 ANQGSEA. There are 13 residues in the CDR3.

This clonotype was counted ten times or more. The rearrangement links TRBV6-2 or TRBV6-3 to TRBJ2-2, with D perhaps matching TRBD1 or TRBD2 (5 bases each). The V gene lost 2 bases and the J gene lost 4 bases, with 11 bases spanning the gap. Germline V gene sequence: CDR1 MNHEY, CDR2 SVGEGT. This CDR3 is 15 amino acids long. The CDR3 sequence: CASSYEGRVTGELFF. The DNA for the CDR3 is TGTGCCAGCAGTTACGAGGGGCGGGTCACCGGGGAGCTGTTTTTT.

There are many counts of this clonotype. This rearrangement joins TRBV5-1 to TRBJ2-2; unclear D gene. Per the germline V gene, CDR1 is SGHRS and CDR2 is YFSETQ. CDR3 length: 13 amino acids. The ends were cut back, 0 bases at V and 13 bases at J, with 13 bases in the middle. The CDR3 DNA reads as TGCGCCAGCAGCTTGGATGTCGGATCCGGGCTGTTTTTT. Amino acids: CASSLDVGSGLFF.

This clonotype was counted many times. The DNA for the CDR3 is TGTGCCAGCAGTCAGGGGGGGGGACTAGCGAGCGAGCAGTACTTC. Encoded protein: CASSQGGGLASEQYF. The V gene is TRBV11-2, the J gene TRBJ2-7; the match to TRBD2 covers 10 bases. V trimming: 6 bases; J trimming: 6 bases; junction bases outside the gene matches: 11. The CDR3 has 15 amino acids. The V gene's germline CDR1 is SGHAT and CDR2 FQNNGV.

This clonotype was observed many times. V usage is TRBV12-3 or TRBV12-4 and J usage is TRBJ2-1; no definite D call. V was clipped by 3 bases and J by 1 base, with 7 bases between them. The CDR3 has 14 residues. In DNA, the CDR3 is TGTGCCAGCAGTTTTGGTTATTCCTACAATGAGCAGTTCTTC. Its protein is CASSFGYSYNEQFF.

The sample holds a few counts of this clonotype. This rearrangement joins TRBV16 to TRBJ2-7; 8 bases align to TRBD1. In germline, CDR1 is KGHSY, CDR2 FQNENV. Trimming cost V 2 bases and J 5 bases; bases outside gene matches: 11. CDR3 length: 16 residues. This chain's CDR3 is CASSQVTGTGHHEQYF. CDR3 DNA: TGTGCCAGCAGCCAAGTAACCGGGACAGGCCACCACGAGCAGTACTTC.

The chain's CDR3 is CASSQEGRSYEQYF. Here the CDR3 DNA reads TGCGCCAGCAGCCAAGAGGGCAGATCCTACGAGCAGTACTTC. The chain links TRBV4-3 to TRBJ2-7; D uncertain. The CDR3 has 14 amino acids. Trimming removed 0 bases at V and 1 base at J, with 7 bases between. The germline V gene encodes CDR1 LGHNA and CDR2 YSLEER.

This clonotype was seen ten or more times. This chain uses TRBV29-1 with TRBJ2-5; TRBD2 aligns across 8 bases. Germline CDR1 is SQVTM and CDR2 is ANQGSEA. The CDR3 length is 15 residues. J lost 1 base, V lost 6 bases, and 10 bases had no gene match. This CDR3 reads CSVVLPGGLQETQYF. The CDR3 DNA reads TGCAGCGTGGTGCTCCCGGGAGGGCTCCAAGAGACCCAGTACTTC.

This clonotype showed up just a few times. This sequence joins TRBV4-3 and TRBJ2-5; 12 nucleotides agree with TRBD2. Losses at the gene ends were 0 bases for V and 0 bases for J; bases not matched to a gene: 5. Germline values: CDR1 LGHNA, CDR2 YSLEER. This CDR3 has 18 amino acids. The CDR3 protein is CASSQEGGTSGYQETQYF. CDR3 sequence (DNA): TGCGCCAGCAGCCAAGAAGGGGGGACTAGCGGGTACCAAGAGACCCAGTACTTC.

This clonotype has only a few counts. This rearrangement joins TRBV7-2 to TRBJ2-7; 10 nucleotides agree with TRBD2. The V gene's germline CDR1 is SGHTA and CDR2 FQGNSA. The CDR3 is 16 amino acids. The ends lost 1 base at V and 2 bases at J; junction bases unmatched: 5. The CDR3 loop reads CASSLELAGGPYEQYF. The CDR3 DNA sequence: TGTGCCAGCAGCTTAGAATTAGCGGGAGGACCCTACGAGCAGTACTTC. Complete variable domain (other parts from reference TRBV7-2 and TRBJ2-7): GAGVSQSPSNKVTEKGKDVELRCDPISGHTALYWYRQSLGQGLEFLIYFQGNSAPDKSGLPSDRFSAERTGGSVSTLTIQRTQQEDSAVYLCASSLELAGGPYEQYFGPGTRLTVT.

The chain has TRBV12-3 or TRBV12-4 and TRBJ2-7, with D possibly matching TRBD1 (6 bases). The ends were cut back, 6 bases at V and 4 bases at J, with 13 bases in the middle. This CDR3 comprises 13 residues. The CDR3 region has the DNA TGTGCCAGCAGCCCCGAAGGGGGATACGAGCAGTACTTC. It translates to CASSPEGGYEQYF.

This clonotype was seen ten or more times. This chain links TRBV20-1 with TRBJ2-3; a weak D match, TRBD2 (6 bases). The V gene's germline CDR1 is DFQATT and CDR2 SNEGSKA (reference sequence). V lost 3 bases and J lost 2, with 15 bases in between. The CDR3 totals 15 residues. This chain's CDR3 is CSASRGAGITDTQYF. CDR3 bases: TGCAGTGCTAGTCGCGGGGCAGGGATCACAGATACGCAGTATTTT.

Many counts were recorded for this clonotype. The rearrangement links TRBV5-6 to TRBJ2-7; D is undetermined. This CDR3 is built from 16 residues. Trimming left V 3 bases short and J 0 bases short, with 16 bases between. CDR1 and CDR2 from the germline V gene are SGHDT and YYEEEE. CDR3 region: CASSSKGLPNSYEQYF. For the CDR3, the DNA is TGTGCCAGCAGCTCAAAGGGCCTTCCCAACTCCTACGAGCAGTACTTC.

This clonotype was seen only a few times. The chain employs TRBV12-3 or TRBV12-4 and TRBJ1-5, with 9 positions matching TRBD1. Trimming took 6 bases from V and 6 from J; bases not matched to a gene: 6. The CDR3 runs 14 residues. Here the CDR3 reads CASSGQGFGQPQHF. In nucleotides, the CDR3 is TGTGCCAGCAGCGGACAGGGGTTCGGTCAGCCCCAGCATTTT.